Only a few counts were recorded for the clone carrying this T cell receptor beta chain. Deletions cut 0 bases from V and 1 base from J, with 4 bases between. CDR1 is SGHAT and CDR2 is FQDESV in the germline V gene (reference sequence). The CDR3 loop spans 13 amino acids. This sample was taken from a study of human T cells and chemical hapten exposure. Study in general: Scalp application of diphenylcyclopropenone was performed weekly in patients across the entire roughly 26-week study. Alopecia areata, totalis or universalis affected patients, mainly female.

MiXCR, run by TCRdb on the RACE reads, gives a single entry per CDR3 protein. The table lists about 84,000 distinct CDR3 sequences, 10% to 13% of them singletons, with more than 3% in the top ten. Time point: patch test 3, about 24 weeks after DPC sensitization. Noted treatment: therapeutic diphenylcyclopropenone sensitization with weekly scalp DPC. This sequence joins TRBV11-1 and TRBJ2-7; the D is unclear. Sequences were derived from whole blood, sampled in connection with sensitization to the hapten diphenylcyclopropenone (DPC). The receptor was derived from a woman aged 45-60 years with alopecia areata. Some clones in this sample may be carry-over from other donors' samples. CDR3 residues: CASSLAPSYEQYF. The DNA for the CDR3 is TGTGCCAGCAGCTTAGCACCGTCCTACGAGCAGTACTTC. Based on the CDR3 plus reference TRBV11-1 and TRBJ2-7, the full variable domain is EAEVAQSPRYKITEKSQAVAFWCDPISGHATLYWYRQILGQGPELLVQFQDESVVDDSQLPKDRFSAERLKGVDSTLKIQPAELGDSAMYLCASSLAPSYEQYFGPGTRLTVT.